This TCR beta chain came from a study of T cell responses to AZD1222 COVID-19 vaccine. Study observations and caveats: Among the donors, most were white British and more were female, and clonal diversity was possibly underestimated. Vaccine-related CD4 TCRs covered spike, predominating at 160-218 and 743-854.

Trimming removed 1 base at V and 6 bases at J, with 14 bases between. The CDR3 has 15 residues. Germline-derived CDR1 and CDR2 are SGHTA and FQGNSA. This clone was detected once. Its matching antigen is unknown. TCRdb keeps only in-frame clones here, not all; method: immunoSEQ multiplex PCR. The sample shows about 100,000 clones, 87% of them seen only once. This material consisted of peripheral blood, taken on day 0 of MenACWY control vaccination. The gene calls are TRBV7-2 and TRBJ2-3; D uncertain. The source of this sequence is an adult in good health. Written as DNA, the CDR3 is TGTGCCAGCAGCTTAGTGGGCACGCCCTGGGATACGCAGTATTTT. Translating it yields CASSLVGTPWDTQYF.